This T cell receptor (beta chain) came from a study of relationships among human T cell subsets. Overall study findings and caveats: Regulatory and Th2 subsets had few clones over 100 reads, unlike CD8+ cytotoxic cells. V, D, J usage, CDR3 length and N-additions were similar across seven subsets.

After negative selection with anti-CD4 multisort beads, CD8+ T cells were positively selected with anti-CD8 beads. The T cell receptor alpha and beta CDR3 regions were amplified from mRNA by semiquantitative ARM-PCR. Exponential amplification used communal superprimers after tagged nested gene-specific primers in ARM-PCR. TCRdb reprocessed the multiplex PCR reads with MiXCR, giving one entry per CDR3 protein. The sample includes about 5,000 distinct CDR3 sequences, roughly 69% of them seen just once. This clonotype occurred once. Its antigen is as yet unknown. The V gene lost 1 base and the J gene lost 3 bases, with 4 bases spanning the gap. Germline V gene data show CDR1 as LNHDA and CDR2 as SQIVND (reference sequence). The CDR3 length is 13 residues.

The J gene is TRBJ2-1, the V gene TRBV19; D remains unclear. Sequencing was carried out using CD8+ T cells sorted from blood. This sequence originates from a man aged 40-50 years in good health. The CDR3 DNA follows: TGTGCCAGTAGTATAGGAGGCTACAATGAGCAGTTCTTC. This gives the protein CASSIGGYNEQFF.